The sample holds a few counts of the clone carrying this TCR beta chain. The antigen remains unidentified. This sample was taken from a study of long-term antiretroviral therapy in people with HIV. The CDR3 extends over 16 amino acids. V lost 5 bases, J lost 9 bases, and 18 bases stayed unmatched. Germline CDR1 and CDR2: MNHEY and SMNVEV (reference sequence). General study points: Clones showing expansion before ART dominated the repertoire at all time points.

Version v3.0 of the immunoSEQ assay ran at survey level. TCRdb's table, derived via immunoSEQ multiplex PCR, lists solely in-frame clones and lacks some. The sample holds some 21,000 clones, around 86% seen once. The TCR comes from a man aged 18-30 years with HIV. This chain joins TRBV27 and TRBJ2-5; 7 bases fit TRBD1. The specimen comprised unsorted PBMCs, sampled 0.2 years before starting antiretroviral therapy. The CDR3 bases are TGTGCCAGCAGTCTGCCCCCGGGACAGATTCTTGTGGCCCAGTACTTC. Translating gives CASSLPPGQILVAQYF.